By its share, the clone carrying this T cell receptor (beta chain) is medium-sized. This record comes from a study of T cell repertoires in ileal Crohn's disease. Study context: Surgery for a complication: stricturing in about 61%, penetrating in about 40%.

The germline V and J ends were trimmed by 7 bases and 9 bases, with 16 bases remaining between them. The CDR3 runs 13 residues. The germline gives CDR1 SGHVS, CDR2 FNYEAQ. Time point defined: neoterminal ileum biopsy at postoperative endoscopy, about 6 months after surgery. Eligibility required adulthood, ileal or ileocolonic Crohn's disease and indicated ileocolonic resection. TCRB immunosequencing input was roughly 500 nanograms of biopsy DNA per sample. Using immunoSEQ multiplex PCR, the repertoire was profiled, and TCRdb retains in-frame clones only, with some absent. Here the sample spans 5,600 or so clones, about two thirds being singletons.

Sequencing used ileal tissue. The V call is TRBV7-6, the J call TRBJ2-1; possible D gene TRBD2, 7 bases. The TCR comes from an adult with Crohn's disease. Here the CDR3 reads CASKGEGRGEQFF. CDR3 nucleotides: TGTGCCAGCAAGGGGGAGGGGCGGGGTGAGCAGTTCTTC.